This note documents a single TCR beta chain sequence. The source of the sample is a study of T-cell reconstitution after alpha-beta-depleted transplantation in children. Unique molecular identifiers were used to barcode this TCRbeta library. TCRdb fed the PCR reads into MiXCR, producing one record per CDR3 protein. The sample holds about 440,000 distinct CDR3 sequences; roughly 43% are singletons and the top ten take under 35%. The source material was PBMCs, sampled before TCRalphabeta/CD19-depleted stem cell transplant. The sequence was collected from a girl aged 2 to 10 with aplastic anemia, due to receive a stem cell transplant.

CDR3 protein: CASTRKREADSDTQYF. The CDR3 DNA reads TGTGCCAGCACCCGGAAGCGGGAGGCAGACTCAGATACGCAGTATTTT. V usage is TRBV5-6 and J usage is TRBJ2-3; 9 bases fit TRBD2. The CDR3 contains 16 residues. Unmatched junction bases numbered 12, after V lost 6 bases and J lost 4 bases. Germline V gives CDR1 SGHDT, CDR2 YYEEEE. The full variable domain, its missing parts supplied by reference TRBV5-6 and TRBJ2-3, is DAGVTQSPTHLIKTRGQQVTLRCSPKSGHDTVSWYQQALGQGPQFIFQYYEEEERQRGNFPDRFSGHQFPNYSSELNVNALLLGDSALYLCASTRKREADSDTQYFGPGTRLTVL.